This T cell receptor beta chain appears in the sequencing data of a study of T cell repertoires in cytomegalovirus infection. MiXCR was run by TCRdb on the reads, yielding one entry per CDR3 protein. The sample lists fewer than 550,000 distinct CDR3 sequences; about 11% were seen once. Germline values: CDR1 SGHKS, CDR2 YYEKEE (reference sequence). V was trimmed by 1 base and J by 3 bases, leaving 10 bases between them. This CDR3 comprises 15 residues. This clonotype was recorded many times. Its specificity is unknown. Notes on the study in general: Clonotypes of TCR beta that were HLA-C-restricted and CMV-specific dominated the ex vivo response. Pooled public TCR beta family frequency picked out CMV carriers with the relevant HLA.

The sequencing input was PBMCs. This chain connects TRBV5-5 to TRBJ2-2, with a tentative D call TRBD1 (5 bases). The clonotype originates from a human donor in good health (CMV status not recorded). Some clones in this sample may be carry-over from other donors' samples. CDR3 sequence: CASSLQQADTGELFF. The DNA of the CDR3 is TGTGCCAGCAGCTTGCAACAGGCGGACACCGGGGAGCTGTTTTTT.